This T cell receptor beta chain was profiled in a study of blood T cell repertoires in COVID-19. For the study at large: Sample material is recorded as cDNA or gDNA derived from T cells, B-cell-depleted T cells, or PBMCs.

Authors' analysis steps: How many nucleated cells were present was estimated from reference gene primer amplification. TCRdb keeps only in-frame clones here, not all; method: immunoSEQ multiplex PCR. The V and J calls and the clone size are those of that table, but D and trimming were determined from the DNA. The profile shows 150,000 to 200,000 clones, roughly 90% of them singletons. This clone was seen more than once but under ten times. The V gene's germline CDR1 is SGHNT and CDR2 YENEEA. The ends were cut back, 5 bases at V and 7 bases at J, with 17 bases in the middle. The CDR3 extends over 14 amino acids.

The source is a woman in her sixties or seventies with COVID-19, enrolled during active disease. Material for sequencing was peripheral blood. The V gene is TRBV11-3, the J gene TRBJ1-1; D may be TRBD1 (6 bases). The CDR3 DNA reads as TGTGCCAGCAGCCCGAGGGGGGGCCGGGGTGAAGCTTTCTTT. Protein product: CASSPRGGRGEAFF.